The 6 T cell receptor beta chains given below trace back to one sample, sequenced in a study of OX40 agonist ivuxolimab in advanced cancers. Sequenced by immunoSEQ multiplex PCR; TCRdb stores in-frame clones only, minus some. The data show under 80,000 clones, approximately 86% seen once. The material sequenced was CD4+ or CD8+ T cells sorted from blood, taken in a trial of the OX40 agonist ivuxolimab. These receptors were obtained from an adult with an advanced solid tumor such as melanoma, head and neck, liver or kidney cancer.

This clone is a singleton in its sample. The rearrangement joins TRBV2 to TRBJ2-3; 10 nucleotides line up with TRBD2. V was pared by 3 bases and J by 1 base, with 1 base of the junction left unmatched. From germline, CDR1 is SNHLY and CDR2 FYNNEI. The CDR3 runs 15 residues. This chain's CDR3 is CASSELAGGTDTQYF. The CDR3 region has the DNA TGTGCCAGCAGTGAGCTAGCGGGGGGCACAGATACGCAGTATTTT. Complete variable domain (other parts from reference TRBV2 and TRBJ2-3): EPEVTQTPSHQVTQMGQEVILRCVPISNHLYFYWYRQILGQKVEFLVSFYNNEISEKSEIFDDQFSVERPDGSNFTLKIRSTKLEDSAMYFCASSELAGGTDTQYFGPGTRLTVL.

This clone has just one count. This chain links TRBV7-8 with TRBJ2-7; D might be TRBD2 (6 bases). Trimming took off 3 bases at V and 1 base at J, with 13 bases between the two ends. The CDR3 length is 15 residues. Germline CDR1 and CDR2: SGHVS and FQNEAQ. The DNA for the CDR3 is TGTGCCAGCAGCTTGGGGGTCGGAGGGTCCTACGAGCAGTACTTC. Translation gives CASSLGVGGSYEQYF.

This clone has just one count. CDR3 region: CASRGWGEYTDTQYF. The CDR3 coding sequence is TGTGCCAGCAGGGGGTGGGGGGAGTACACAGATACGCAGTATTTT. The gene calls are TRBV6-1 and TRBJ2-3; D may be TRBD2 (6 bases). Germline-derived CDR1 and CDR2 are MNHNS and SASEGT. V was pared by 6 bases and J by 2 bases, with 15 bases between. The CDR3 is 15 residues long.

The rearrangement links TRBV27 to TRBJ2-7; 8 positions agree with TRBD2. Germline lookup yields CDR1 MNHEY and CDR2 SMNVEV (reference sequence). The CDR3 covers 15 residues. With V trimmed by 2 bases and J by 3 bases, 6 bases remained unmatched. For the CDR3, the DNA is TGTGCCAGCAGTTTAGCGGCGACTAGCGACTACGAGCAGTACTTC. Protein: CASSLAATSDYEQYF.

The chain couples TRBV7-3 to TRBJ1-2; the match to TRBD1 covers 9 bases. Germline-derived CDR1 and CDR2 are SGHTA and FQGTGA. This CDR3 contains 12 residues. V trimming: 9 bases; J trimming: 5 bases; junction bases outside the gene matches: 4. CDR3 in amino acids: CASAGTGYGYTF. In nucleotides, the CDR3 is TGTGCCAGTGCCGGGACAGGGTATGGCTACACCTTC. Together with reference TRBV7-3 and TRBJ1-2, the CDR3 gives the full variable domain: GAGVSQTPSNKVTEKGKYVELRCDPISGHTALYWYRQSLGQGPEFLIYFQGTGAADDSGLPNDRFFAVRPEGSVSTLKIQRTERGDSAVYLCASAGTGYGYTFGSGTRLTVV.

The chain has TRBV19 and TRBJ1-3, with a possible D match to TRBD1 (5 bases). With 7 bases removed from V and 0 bases from J, the gap between germline ends came to 10 bases. The CDR3 is 14 residues long. Germline lookup yields CDR1 LNHDA and CDR2 SQIVND (reference sequence). Written as DNA, the CDR3 is TGTGCCAGTATGGGGCCGAGCTCTGGAAACACCATATATTTT. Its translation is CASMGPSSGNTIYF.